A single sample gave rise to the 22 T cell receptor beta chains below, sequenced in a study of cytomegalovirus exposure and HLA in healthy donors. PCR was performed using 60 Vbeta and 13 Jbeta primers. Only in-frame clones appear in the TCRdb table, and some are missing; sequencing was by immunoSEQ multiplex PCR. The repertoire has about 160,000 clones, around 90% of them found once; the top ten carry 0.7% to 1%. Material: PBMCs. These receptors were obtained from a woman aged 25 to 39 in good health and CMV-seronegative.

The chain couples TRBV7-6 to TRBJ2-3, with D tentatively TRBD2 (5 bases). Trimming left V 6 bases short and J 2 bases short, with 15 bases between. CDR1 and CDR2 (germline): SGHVS, FNYEAQ. This CDR3 contains 15 residues. For the CDR3, the DNA is TGTGCCAGCAGTCCTAAGCGGCCCGTCACAGATACGCAGTATTTT. It translates to CASSPKRPVTDTQYF.

The chain joins TRBV2 to TRBJ1-4; TRBD1 is a possible D gene (5 bases). Germline-derived CDR1 and CDR2 are SNHLY and FYNNEI. The CDR3 sequence is 15 residues long. The germline V and J ends were trimmed by 6 bases and 2 bases, with 13 bases remaining between them. The CDR3 coding sequence is TGTGCCAGCAGGTTCCAGCACAGGACTAATGAAAAACTGTTTTTT. Translated: CASRFQHRTNEKLFF.

The rearrangement links TRBV19 to TRBJ1-1, with D uncertain. Germline CDR1 LNHDA, CDR2 SQIVND (reference sequence). Trimming removed 4 bases from V and 5 bases from J, with 8 bases in between. This CDR3 is built from 12 residues. CDR3 in amino acids: CASSTRGTEAFF. DNA of the CDR3: TGTGCCAGTAGTACCCGGGGAACTGAAGCTTTCTTT.

The count of this clone is one. CDR3 in DNA: TGTGCCAGCAGTGACCAAGGACAGGCCCTGCAAGAGACCCAGTACTTC. Protein product: CASSDQGQALQETQYF. This chain uses TRBV6-1 with TRBJ2-5; 7 positions match TRBD1. Per the germline V gene, CDR1 is MNHNS and CDR2 is SASEGT. The ends lost 3 bases at V and 2 bases at J; junction bases unmatched: 9. This CDR3 contains 16 residues.

This clone was found once. V usage is TRBV19 and J usage is TRBJ1-2, with 7 positions matching TRBD1. CDR1 is LNHDA, CDR2 SQIVND, per germline (reference sequence). V trimming: 10 bases; J trimming: 7 bases; junction bases outside the gene matches: 9. CDR3 size: 12 residues. The CDR3 nucleotides read TGTGCCACCTCAGACAGGGCCGGTGGCTACACCTTC. Amino acid sequence: CATSDRAGGYTF.

This chain joins TRBV7-2 and TRBJ2-2; 12 bases fit TRBD2. V was pared by 2 bases and J by 5 bases, with 3 bases of the junction left unmatched. In germline, CDR1 is SGHTA, CDR2 FQGNSA. The CDR3 extends over 16 amino acids. CDR3 coding DNA: TGTGCCAGCAGCTTAACTAGCGGGAGGATGACCGGGGAGCTGTTTTTT. This codes for CASSLTSGRMTGELFF.

The genes are TRBV10-3 and TRBJ2-3; 7 bases match TRBD1. Trimming removed 4 bases from V and 4 bases from J; junction bases left unmatched: 8. The CDR3 spans 15 residues. Germline CDR1 ENHRY, CDR2 SYGVKD. The CDR3 DNA reads TGTGCCATCAGTGGACGACAGGGAGACCCAGATACGCAGTATTTT. Encoded protein: CAISGRQGDPDTQYF.

The chain couples TRBV19 to TRBJ1-1; TRBD1 might be the D (6 bases). CDR3 length: 14 residues. Germline V gene lookup returns CDR1 LNHDA and CDR2 SQIVND (reference sequence). Trimming removed 9 bases at V and 2 bases at J, with 16 bases between. CDR3 DNA: TGTGCCAGCAATTACAGGGCTGAAAACACTGAAGCTTTCTTT. Translating it yields CASNYRAENTEAFF.

This clone was recorded a few times. The rearrangement joins TRBV15 to TRBJ2-2; D not certain. The germline V gene encodes CDR1 LNHNV and CDR2 YYDKDF (reference sequence). The CDR3 sequence is 14 residues long. V lost 2 bases and J lost 1, with 5 bases in between. This CDR3 is CATSRSQNTGELFF. The CDR3 DNA sequence: TGTGCCACCAGCAGAAGCCAGAACACCGGGGAGCTGTTTTTT.

V gene TRBV6-1 combines with J gene TRBJ1-1, with D tentatively TRBD1 (6 bases). This CDR3 has 15 residues. Deletions cut 5 bases from V and 0 bases from J, with 13 bases between. Looked up from germline, CDR1 is MNHNS and CDR2 is SASEGT. The CDR3 DNA is TGTGCCAGCAGTACTCGAGGACAGCTGAACACTGAAGCTTTCTTT. Residues: CASSTRGQLNTEAFF.

The genes are TRBV9 and TRBJ2-7; possible D gene TRBD1, 6 bases. V lost 4 bases, J lost 1 base, and 21 bases lay in between. Germline V gives CDR1 SGDLS, CDR2 YYNGEE. The CDR3 length is 17 residues. CDR3 DNA: TGTGCCAGCAGCTTCCAGTTCAGGGGCCATGGGTCCTACGAGCAGTACTTC. It encodes CASSFQFRGHGSYEQYF. The entire variable domain, with the rest obtained from reference TRBV9 and TRBJ2-7, is as follows: DSGVTQTPKHLITATGQRVTLRCSPRSGDLSVYWYQQSLDQGLQFLIQYYNGEERAKGNILERFSAQQFPDLHSELNLSSLELGDSALYFCASSFQFRGHGSYEQYFGPGTRLTVT.

The chain carries TRBV29-1 and TRBJ1-1; no reliable D call. This CDR3 spans 10 amino acids. The V end lost 2 bases, the J end lost 6 bases, and 4 bases lay between the germline ends. Germline CDR1 reads SQVTM; CDR2 reads ANQGSEA. CDR3 nucleotide sequence: TGCAGCGTTGAAACTCCTGAAGCTTTCTTT. Its translation: CSVETPEAFF.

The chain employs TRBV15 and TRBJ2-2; D is possibly TRBD2 (6 bases). The germline V gene has CDR1 LNHNV and CDR2 YYDKDF (reference sequence). The V end was cut by 5 bases, the J end by 7 bases, with 14 bases between. The CDR3 length is 14 residues. CDR3 protein: CATSHGGSGGELFF. The CDR3 DNA follows: TGTGCCACCAGCCACGGGGGTTCCGGCGGGGAGCTGTTTTTT.

The chain links TRBV4-3 to TRBJ1-5; D not resolved. V lost 1 base to trimming and J lost 7 bases, with 8 bases between them. Germline values: CDR1 LGHNA, CDR2 YSLEER. This CDR3 contains 13 residues. The CDR3 sequence: CASSQAGGQPQHF. Here the CDR3 DNA reads TGCGCCAGCAGCCAAGCTGGAGGCCAGCCCCAGCATTTT.

The chain carries TRBV5-1 and TRBJ2-7; 8 bases align to TRBD2. With V trimmed by 9 bases and J by 1 base, 6 bases remained unmatched. Germline V gives CDR1 SGHRS, CDR2 YFSETQ. This CDR3 has 13 residues. The CDR3 is CATRAGVSYEQYF. The DNA for the CDR3 is TGCGCCACCCGAGCGGGAGTGTCCTACGAGCAGTACTTC.

The rearrangement joins TRBV5-1 to TRBJ2-6, with TRBD1 matching 7 bases. The length of the CDR3 is 17 residues. V lost 6 bases, J lost 0 bases, and 9 bases stayed unmatched. CDR1 is SGHRS, CDR2 YFSETQ, per germline. CDR3 sequence (DNA): TGCGCCAGCAACTCCGGGACAGTTCCCTCTGGGGCCAACGTCCTGACTTTC. Translating gives CASNSGTVPSGANVLTF.

The rearrangement joins TRBV18 to TRBJ2-3; TRBD2 aligns across 7 bases. The CDR3 has 15 residues. Per germline, CDR1 KGHSH and CDR2 LQKENI. Losses at the gene ends were 1 base for V and 2 bases for J; bases not matched to a gene: 3. The DNA for the CDR3 is TGTGCCAGCTCACCACGACTAGCACACACAGATACGCAGTATTTT. Translation gives CASSPRLAHTDTQYF.

The chain carries TRBV7-2 and TRBJ1-1, with D unclear. V was clipped by 0 bases and J by 2 bases, with 7 bases between them. The CDR3 is made up of 14 amino acids. Germline V gene lookup returns CDR1 SGHTA and CDR2 FQGNSA. The CDR3 region is CASSLATVNTEAFF. CDR3 bases: TGTGCCAGCAGCTTAGCGACTGTAAACACTGAAGCTTTCTTT.

The V gene is TRBV27, the J gene TRBJ1-1; a weak D match, TRBD1 (5 bases). This CDR3 is built from 16 residues. V was shortened by 2 bases and J by 5 bases, with 18 bases between the two germline ends. Germline V gives CDR1 MNHEY, CDR2 SMNVEV (reference sequence). CDR3 in amino acids: CASSLGRWAGKTEAFF. CDR3 nucleotides: TGTGCCAGCAGTTTAGGGCGTTGGGCAGGGAAGACTGAAGCTTTCTTT.

The chain joins TRBV18 to TRBJ1-5; 10 nucleotides line up with TRBD1. Germline V gene lookup returns CDR1 KGHSH and CDR2 LQKENI. The CDR3 covers 19 residues. Germline trimming cut 5 bases from V and 0 bases from J; bases unmatched to any gene: 13. The CDR3 reads CASSTTGTGVLNSNQPQHF. The CDR3 region has the DNA TGTGCCAGCTCAACCACGGGGACAGGGGTTCTAAATAGCAATCAGCCCCAGCATTTT.

This chain links TRBV19 with TRBJ1-2; 10 bases are shared with TRBD1. There are 14 residues in the CDR3. The germline gives CDR1 LNHDA, CDR2 SQIVND (reference sequence). Trimming removed 4 bases from V and 4 bases from J; junction bases left unmatched: 3. The CDR3 bases are TGTGCCAGTAGTAGACAGGGGGCCGTCTATGGCTACACCTTC. Translated, it gives CASSRQGAVYGYTF. Full variable domain (rest looked up from reference TRBV19 and TRBJ1-2): DGGITQSPKYLFRKEGQNVTLSCEQNLNHDAMYWYRQDPGQGLRLIYYSQIVNDFQKGDIAEGYSVSREKKESFPLTVTSAQKNPTAFYLCASSRQGAVYGYTFGSGTRLTVV.

The chain combines TRBV7-2 with TRBJ1-1, with unresolved D. The CDR3 is made up of 15 amino acids. Per the germline V gene, CDR1 is SGHTA and CDR2 is FQGNSA. Trimming cost V 1 base and J 5 bases, with 14 bases left between them. This chain's CDR3 is CASSLGAGMGTEAFF. Written as DNA, the CDR3 is TGTGCCAGCAGCTTAGGAGCGGGGATGGGGACTGAAGCTTTCTTT.